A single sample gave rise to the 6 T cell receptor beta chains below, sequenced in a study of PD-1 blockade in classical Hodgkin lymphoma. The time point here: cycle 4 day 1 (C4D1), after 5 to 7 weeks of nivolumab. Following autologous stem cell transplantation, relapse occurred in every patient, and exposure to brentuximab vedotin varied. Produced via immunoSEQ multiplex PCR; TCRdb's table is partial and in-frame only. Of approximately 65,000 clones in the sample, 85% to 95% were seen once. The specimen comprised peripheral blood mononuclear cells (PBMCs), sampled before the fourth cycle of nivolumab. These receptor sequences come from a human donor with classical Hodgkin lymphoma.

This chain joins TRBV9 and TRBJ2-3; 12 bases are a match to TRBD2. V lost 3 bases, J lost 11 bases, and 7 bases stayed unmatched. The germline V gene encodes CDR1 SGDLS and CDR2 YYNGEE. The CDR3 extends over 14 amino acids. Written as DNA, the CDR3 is TGTGCCAGCAGCGGACGACTAGCGGGAGAGGGGCAGTATTTT. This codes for CASSGRLAGEGQYF.

The CDR3 region has the DNA TGCGCCAGCAGCTTGGCAGTCTTCACTGAAGCTTTCTTT. Amino acids: CASSLAVFTEAFF. This chain joins TRBV5-1 and TRBJ1-1; no reliable D call. Germline CDR1 reads SGHRS; CDR2 reads YFSETQ. The CDR3 sequence is 13 residues long. V lost 0 bases and J lost 4, with 7 bases in between.

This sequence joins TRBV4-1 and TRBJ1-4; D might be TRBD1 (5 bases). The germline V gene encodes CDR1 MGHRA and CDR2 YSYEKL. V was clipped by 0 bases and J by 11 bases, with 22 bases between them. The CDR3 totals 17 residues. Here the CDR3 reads CASSQEGPTQGREKLFF. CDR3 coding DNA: TGCGCCAGCAGCCAAGAAGGGCCGACGCAGGGCCGGGAGAAACTGTTTTTT.

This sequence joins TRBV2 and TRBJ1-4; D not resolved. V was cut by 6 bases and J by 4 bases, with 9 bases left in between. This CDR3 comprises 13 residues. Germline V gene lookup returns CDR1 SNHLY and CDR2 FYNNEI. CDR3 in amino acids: CASRSDVNEKLFF. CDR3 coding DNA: TGTGCCAGCAGGTCGGACGTTAATGAAAAACTGTTTTTT.

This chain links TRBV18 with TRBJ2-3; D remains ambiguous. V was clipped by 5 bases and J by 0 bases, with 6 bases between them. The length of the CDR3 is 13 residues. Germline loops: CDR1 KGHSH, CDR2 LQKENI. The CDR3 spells CASSTSSTDTQYF. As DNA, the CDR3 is TGTGCCAGCTCAACATCCAGCACAGATACGCAGTATTTT.

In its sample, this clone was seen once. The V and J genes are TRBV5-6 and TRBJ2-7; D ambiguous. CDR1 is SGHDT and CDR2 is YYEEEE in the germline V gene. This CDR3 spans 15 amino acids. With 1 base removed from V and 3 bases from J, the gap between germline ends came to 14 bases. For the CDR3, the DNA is TGTGCCAGCAGCTTGCGCAGGCTCCCCCTCTACGAGCAGTACTTC. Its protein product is CASSLRRLPLYEQYF.